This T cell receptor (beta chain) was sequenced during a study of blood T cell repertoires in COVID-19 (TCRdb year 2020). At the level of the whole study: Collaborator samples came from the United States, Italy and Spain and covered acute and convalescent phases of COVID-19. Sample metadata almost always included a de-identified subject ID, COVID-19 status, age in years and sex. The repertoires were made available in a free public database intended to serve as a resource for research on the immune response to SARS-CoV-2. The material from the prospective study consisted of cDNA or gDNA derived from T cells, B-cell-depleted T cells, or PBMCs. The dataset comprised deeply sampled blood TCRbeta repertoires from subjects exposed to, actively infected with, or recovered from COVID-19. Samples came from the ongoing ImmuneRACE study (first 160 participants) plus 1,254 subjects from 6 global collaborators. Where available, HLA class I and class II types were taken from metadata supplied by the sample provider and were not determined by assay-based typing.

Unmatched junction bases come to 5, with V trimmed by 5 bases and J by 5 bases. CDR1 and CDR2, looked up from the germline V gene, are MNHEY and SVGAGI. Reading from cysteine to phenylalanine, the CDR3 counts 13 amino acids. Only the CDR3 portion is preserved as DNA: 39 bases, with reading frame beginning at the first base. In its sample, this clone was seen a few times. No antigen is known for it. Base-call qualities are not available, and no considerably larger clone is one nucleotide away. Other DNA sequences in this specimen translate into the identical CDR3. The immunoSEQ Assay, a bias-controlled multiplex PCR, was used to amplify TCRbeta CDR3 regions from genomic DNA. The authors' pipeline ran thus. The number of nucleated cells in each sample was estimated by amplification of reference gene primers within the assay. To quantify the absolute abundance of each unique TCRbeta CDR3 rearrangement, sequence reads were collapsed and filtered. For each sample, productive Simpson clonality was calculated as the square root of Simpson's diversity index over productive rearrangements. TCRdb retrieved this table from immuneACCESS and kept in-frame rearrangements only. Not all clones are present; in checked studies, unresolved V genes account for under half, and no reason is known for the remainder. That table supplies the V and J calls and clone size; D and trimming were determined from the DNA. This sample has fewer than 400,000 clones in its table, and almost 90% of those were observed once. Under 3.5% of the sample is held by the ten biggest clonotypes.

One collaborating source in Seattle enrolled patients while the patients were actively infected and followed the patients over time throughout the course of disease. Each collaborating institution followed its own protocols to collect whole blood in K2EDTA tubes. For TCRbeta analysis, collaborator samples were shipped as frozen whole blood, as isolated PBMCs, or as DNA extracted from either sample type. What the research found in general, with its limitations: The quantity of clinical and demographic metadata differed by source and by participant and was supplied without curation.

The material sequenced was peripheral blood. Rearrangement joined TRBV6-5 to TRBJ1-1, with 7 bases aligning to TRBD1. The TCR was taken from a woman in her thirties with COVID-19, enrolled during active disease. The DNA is TGTGCCAGCAGTCTACCAGGGGGGACTGAAGCTTTCTTT. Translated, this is CASSLPGGTEAFF.